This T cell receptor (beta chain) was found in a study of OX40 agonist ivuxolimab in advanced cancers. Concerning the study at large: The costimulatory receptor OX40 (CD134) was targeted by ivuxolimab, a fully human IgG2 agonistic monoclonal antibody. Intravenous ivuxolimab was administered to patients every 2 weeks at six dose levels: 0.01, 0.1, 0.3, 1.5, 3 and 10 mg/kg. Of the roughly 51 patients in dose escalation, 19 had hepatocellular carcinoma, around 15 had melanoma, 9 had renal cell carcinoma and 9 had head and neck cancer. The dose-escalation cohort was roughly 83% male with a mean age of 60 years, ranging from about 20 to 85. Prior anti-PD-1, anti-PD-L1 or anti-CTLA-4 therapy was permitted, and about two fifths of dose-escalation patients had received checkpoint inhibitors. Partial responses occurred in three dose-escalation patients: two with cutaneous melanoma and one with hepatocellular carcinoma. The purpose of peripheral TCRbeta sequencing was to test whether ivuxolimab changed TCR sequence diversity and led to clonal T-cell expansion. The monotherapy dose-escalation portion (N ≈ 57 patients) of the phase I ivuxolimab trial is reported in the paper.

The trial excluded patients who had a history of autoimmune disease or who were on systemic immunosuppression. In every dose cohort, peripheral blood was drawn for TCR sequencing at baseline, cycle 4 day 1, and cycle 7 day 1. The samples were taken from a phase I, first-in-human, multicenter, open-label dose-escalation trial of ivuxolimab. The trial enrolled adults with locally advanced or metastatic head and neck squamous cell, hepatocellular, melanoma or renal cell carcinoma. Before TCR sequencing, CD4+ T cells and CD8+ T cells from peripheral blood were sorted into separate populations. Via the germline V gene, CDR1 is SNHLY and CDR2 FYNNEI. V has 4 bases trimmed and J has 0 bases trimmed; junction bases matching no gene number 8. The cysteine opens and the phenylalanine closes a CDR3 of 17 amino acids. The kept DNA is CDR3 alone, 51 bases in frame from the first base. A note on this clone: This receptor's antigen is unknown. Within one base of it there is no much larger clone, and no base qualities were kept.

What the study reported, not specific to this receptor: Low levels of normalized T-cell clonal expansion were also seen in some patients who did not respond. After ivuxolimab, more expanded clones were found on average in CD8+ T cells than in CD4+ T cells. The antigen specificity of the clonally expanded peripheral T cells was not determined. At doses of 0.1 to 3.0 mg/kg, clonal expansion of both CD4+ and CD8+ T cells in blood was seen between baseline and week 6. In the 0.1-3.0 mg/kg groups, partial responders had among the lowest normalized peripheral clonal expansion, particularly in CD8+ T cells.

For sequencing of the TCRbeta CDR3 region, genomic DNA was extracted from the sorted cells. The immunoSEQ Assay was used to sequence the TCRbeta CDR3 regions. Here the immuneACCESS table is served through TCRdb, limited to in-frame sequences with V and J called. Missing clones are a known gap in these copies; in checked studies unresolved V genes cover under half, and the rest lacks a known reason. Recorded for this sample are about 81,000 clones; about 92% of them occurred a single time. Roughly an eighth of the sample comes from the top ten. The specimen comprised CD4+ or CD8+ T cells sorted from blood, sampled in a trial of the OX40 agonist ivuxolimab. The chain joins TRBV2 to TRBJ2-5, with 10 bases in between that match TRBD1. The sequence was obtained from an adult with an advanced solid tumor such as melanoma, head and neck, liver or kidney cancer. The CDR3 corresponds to CASSGDRGHIYQETQYF. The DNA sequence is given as TGTGCCAGCAGTGGGGACAGGGGACACATTTACCAAGAGACCCAGTACTTC.